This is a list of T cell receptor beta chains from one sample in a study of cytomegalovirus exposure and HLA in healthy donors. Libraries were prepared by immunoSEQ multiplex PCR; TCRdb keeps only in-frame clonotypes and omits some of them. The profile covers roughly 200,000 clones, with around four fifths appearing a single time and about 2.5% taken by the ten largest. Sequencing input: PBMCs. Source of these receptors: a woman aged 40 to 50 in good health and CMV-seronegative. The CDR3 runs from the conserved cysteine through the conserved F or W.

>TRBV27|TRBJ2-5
CASTPQAGGIWETQYF
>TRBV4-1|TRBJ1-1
CASSQVVEVYTEAFF
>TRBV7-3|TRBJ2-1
CASSLERSNEQFF
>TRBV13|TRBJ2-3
CASSLSYTDTQYF
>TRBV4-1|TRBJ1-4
CASSQVGTGGEKLFF
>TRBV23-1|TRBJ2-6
CASARPAFSVNVLTF
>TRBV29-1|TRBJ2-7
CSVEEGHRVTSEQYF
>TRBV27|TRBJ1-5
CASSFYGQPQHF
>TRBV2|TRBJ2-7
CASSGRGSGYEQYF
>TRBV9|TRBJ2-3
CASSVLTVDTQYF
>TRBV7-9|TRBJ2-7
CASSLGGLAAYEQYF
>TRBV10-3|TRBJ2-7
CAISDQLTFDTYEQYF
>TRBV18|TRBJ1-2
CASSPGGDGYTF
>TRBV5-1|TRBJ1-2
CASSSGTGGRNGYTF
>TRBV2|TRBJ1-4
CASSEQLNEKLFF
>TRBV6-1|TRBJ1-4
CASITRPRDIQKLFF
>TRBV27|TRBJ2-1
CASRPTGGVWFF
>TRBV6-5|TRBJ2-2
CASSWEDTGELFF
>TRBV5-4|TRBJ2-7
CASSRLSGRGYEQYF
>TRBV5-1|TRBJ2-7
CASSLGSAGAGYEQYF
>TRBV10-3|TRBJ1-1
CAISELPGSNTEAFF
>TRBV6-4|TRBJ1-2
CASSARTGDYAYTF
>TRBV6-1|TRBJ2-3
CASSVARRTTDTQYF
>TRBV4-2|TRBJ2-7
CASSPLGQGRAYEQYF
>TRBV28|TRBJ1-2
CASSPITVIYGYTF
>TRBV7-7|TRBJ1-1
CASSLGAGTEAFF
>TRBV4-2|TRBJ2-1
CASSQDLVGSLNEQFF
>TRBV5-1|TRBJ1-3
CASSFTRLDSGNTIYF
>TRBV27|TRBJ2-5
CASSPPYQYF
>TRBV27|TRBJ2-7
CASSLHGQDYEQYF
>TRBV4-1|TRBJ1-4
CASSQARGDYPEKLFF
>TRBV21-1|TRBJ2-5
CASSKSWRRGETQYF
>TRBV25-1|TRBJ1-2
CASSGGPGSGYTF
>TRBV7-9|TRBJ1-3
CASSLSLLSGNTIYF
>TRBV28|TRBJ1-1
CASRPYDSNTEAFF
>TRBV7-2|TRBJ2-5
CASSFLTGGETQYF
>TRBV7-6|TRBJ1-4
CASSPGGPANEKLFF
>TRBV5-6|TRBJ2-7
CASRSGQGSYEQYF
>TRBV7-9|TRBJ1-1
CSSSLAPGQGTTEAFF
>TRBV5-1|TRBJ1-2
CASSSQGSSMGYTF
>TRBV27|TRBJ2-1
CASSLFVTGAREQFF
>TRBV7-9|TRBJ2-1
CASSSDEQFF
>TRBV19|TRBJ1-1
CASSMSGLTEAFF
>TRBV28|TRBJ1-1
CASSFGGNTEAFF
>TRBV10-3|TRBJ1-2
CAIGSPLGGYTF
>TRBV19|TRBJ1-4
CASSYGIEKLFF
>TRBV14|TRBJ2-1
CASSHDRPTYNEQFF
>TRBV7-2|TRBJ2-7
CASSGGTDFSQEQYF
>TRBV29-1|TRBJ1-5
CSAGTGLDQPQHF
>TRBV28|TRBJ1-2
CASRPGTGPLGYTF
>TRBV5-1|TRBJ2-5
CASRMSGLPQETQYF
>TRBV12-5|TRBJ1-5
CASGLGTHNQPQHF
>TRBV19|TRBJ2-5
CASSRTSGRTEETQYF